This T cell receptor beta chain emerged from a study of beta chain features in type 1 diabetes. Study-wide findings and caveats: Using cDNA template may skew counts toward highly expressing activated cells. A potential influence of HLA type upon TCRB rearrangement remained unresolved herein.

Sorted populations all had greater than 95% purity. Expressed TCRB transcripts were sequenced because the isolated RNA had all been reverse transcribed beforehand. Sequenced by immunoSEQ multiplex PCR; TCRdb stores in-frame clones only, minus some. Seen here are 30,000 to 45,000 clones, around 64% observed once, and the top ten hold around 2%. On this clone itself: The antigen remains unidentified.

The sample comprised Tregs from blood. The clonotype was recovered from a woman in her twenties or thirties in good health.

The CDR3 DNA sequence: TGTGCCAGCAGCTTAGGGGTAGGGGGCGGTGAAAAACTGTTTTTT. Encoded protein: CASSLGVGGGEKLFF. The chain recombines TRBV7-8 with TRBJ1-4, with 7 bases matching TRBD1. Germline V lookup: CDR1 SGHVS, CDR2 FQNEAQ. The CDR3 loop spans 15 amino acids. V lost 1 base, J lost 7 bases, and 6 bases stayed unmatched.